The 8 T cell receptor beta chains below come from one sample, sequenced in a study of control samples from healthy donors and cancer patients. Produced via immunoSEQ multiplex PCR; TCRdb's table is partial and in-frame only. The sample has 150,000 or so clones; 90% to 95% are singletons. Input material: blood. These receptors were obtained from a man between 18 and 29 years old in good health.

This rearrangement joins TRBV4-3 to TRBJ2-1, with 8 positions matching TRBD2. Trimming at V came to 5 bases and at J to 0 bases, leaving 9 bases not matched to a gene. Looked up from germline, CDR1 is LGHNA and CDR2 is YSLEER. The CDR3 totals 17 residues. The CDR3 reads CASSTPLTSGSYNEQFF. DNA for the CDR3: TGCGCCAGCAGCACCCCCCTTACTAGCGGCTCCTACAATGAGCAGTTCTTC.

CDR3 sequence reads: CASSSQRVVTEAFF. The CDR3 DNA sequence: TGTGCCAGCAGTTCACAACGGGTCGTCACTGAAGCTTTCTTT. V gene TRBV6-5 combines with J gene TRBJ1-1; D remains unclear. The ends were cut back, 4 bases at V and 4 bases at J, with 13 bases in the middle. The length of the CDR3 is 14 residues. CDR1 MNHEY and CDR2 SVGAGI come from the germline V gene.

This chain uses TRBV24-1 with TRBJ1-1; D is unresolved. CDR3 size: 13 residues. The ends were cut back, 3 bases at V and 9 bases at J, with 13 bases in the middle. CDR1 and CDR2 from the germline V gene are KGHDR and SFDVKD. The CDR3: CATSDNVGHQAFF. As DNA, the CDR3 is TGTGCCACCAGTGATAACGTTGGGCACCAAGCTTTCTTT.

The V and J genes are TRBV6-5 and TRBJ1-1; no clear D. This CDR3 region has 14 residues. Between the trimmed V and J ends, which lost 0 bases and 4 bases, there was a span of 9 bases. CDR1 MNHEY and CDR2 SVGAGI come from the germline V gene. Written as DNA, the CDR3 is TGTGCCAGCAGTTACTCGGTCGAGGGCACTGAAGCTTTCTTT. This gives the protein CASSYSVEGTEAFF.

This clone was recorded only once. This chain joins TRBV9 and TRBJ2-5; the D is unclear. Trimming stripped 7 bases from V and 7 bases from J, with 14 bases between. This CDR3 spans 12 amino acids. Per the germline V gene, CDR1 is SGDLS and CDR2 is YYNGEE. For the CDR3, the DNA is TGTGCCAGCGGTTCGGAGTCGGGGACCCAGTACTTC. As protein: CASGSESGTQYF.

This clone was detected a few times. J is TRBJ2-1 and V is TRBV7-9, with 8 bases matching TRBD2. The CDR3 has 16 amino acids. V gave up 3 bases and J gave up 6 bases; unmatched junction bases: 10. The V gene's germline CDR1 is SEHNR and CDR2 FQNEAQ (reference sequence). The DNA of the CDR3 is TGTGCCAGCAGCTTCGCCAGCGGGAGACTCGGCAATGAGCAGTTCTTC. Residues: CASSFASGRLGNEQFF.

CDR3 nucleotides: TGTGCCAGCAGCTTTAACAGGGGTCAAGAGACCCAGTACTTC. Protein product: CASSFNRGQETQYF. This chain uses TRBV11-1 with TRBJ2-5; 7 nucleotides match TRBD1. J gave up 2 bases and V 3 bases, and 3 bases lay outside the gene matches. The CDR3 is 14 residues long. Germline CDR1 and CDR2: SGHAT and FQDESV (reference sequence).

CDR3 sequence: CASSQDTAGGMGETQYF. CDR3 sequence (DNA): TGCGCCAGCAGCCAAGATACAGCGGGCGGTATGGGGGAGACCCAGTACTTC. J is TRBJ2-5 and V is TRBV4-3, with D possibly matching TRBD2 (6 bases). The CDR3 has 17 residues. The germline gives CDR1 LGHNA, CDR2 YSLEER. With 0 bases removed from V and 5 bases from J, the gap between germline ends came to 19 bases.